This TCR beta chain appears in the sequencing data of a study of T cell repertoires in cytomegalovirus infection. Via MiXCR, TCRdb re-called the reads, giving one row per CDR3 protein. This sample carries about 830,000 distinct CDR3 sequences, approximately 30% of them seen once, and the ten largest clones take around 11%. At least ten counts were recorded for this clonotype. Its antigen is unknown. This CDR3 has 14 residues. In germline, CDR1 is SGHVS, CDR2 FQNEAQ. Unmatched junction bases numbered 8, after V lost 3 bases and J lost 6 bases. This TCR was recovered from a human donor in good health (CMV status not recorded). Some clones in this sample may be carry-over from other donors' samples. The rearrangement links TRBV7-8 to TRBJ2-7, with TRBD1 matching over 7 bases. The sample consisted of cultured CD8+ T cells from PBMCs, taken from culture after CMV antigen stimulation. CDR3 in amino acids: CASSFQGDGGEQYV. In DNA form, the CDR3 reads TGTGCCAGCAGCTTCCAGGGGGACGGAGGCGAGCAGTACGTC.